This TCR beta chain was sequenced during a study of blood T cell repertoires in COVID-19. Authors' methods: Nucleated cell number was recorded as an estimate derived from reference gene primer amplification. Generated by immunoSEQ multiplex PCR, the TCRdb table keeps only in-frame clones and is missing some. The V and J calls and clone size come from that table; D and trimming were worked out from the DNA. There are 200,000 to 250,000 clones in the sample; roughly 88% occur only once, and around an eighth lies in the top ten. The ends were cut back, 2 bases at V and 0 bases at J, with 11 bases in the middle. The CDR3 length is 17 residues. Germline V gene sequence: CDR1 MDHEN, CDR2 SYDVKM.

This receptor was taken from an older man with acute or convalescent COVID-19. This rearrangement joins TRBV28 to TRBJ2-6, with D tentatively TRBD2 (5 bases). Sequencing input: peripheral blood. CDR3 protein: CASSLTRWSSGANVLTF. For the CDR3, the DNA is TGTGCCAGCAGTTTAACTAGATGGAGCTCTGGGGCCAACGTCCTGACTTTC.